Within the sample, the clone carrying this T cell receptor (beta chain) is medium-sized. Its specificity is unknown. Read data end 3 residues before the CDR3 end; the end is taken from the germline J gene. This table comes from immunoSEQ multiplex PCR, and its TCRdb copy is limited to in-frame clones, with some not included. This sample carries about 2,400 clones, none of them present only once. The data derive from a study of T cell clonality in common variable immunodeficiency. The study, taken as a whole, reports: Patient heterogeneity in the CVID cohort limited correlations between repertoire features and clinical complications. Reportedly, TCR beta sequences from common variable immunodeficiency showed fewer deletions and N-nucleotide insertions.

Germline V gene lookup returns CDR1 SGHTA and CDR2 FQGNSA. The CDR3 totals 14 residues. V lost 4 bases and J 1 base, leaving 10 bases between the germline ends. The TCR originated in a human donor with common variable immunodeficiency. The chain recombines TRBV7-2 with TRBJ1-1; D gene unclear. Sequenced input: peripheral blood mononuclear cells. The part of the CDR3 DNA that was read is TGTGCCAGCAGCTCCCTGGACTGGAACACTGAA. Its protein is CASSSLDWNTE. The whole CDR3 protein reads CASSSLDWNTEAFF.